This T cell receptor beta chain was sequenced in a study of blood T cell repertoires in COVID-19. Overall study: The origin of the acute and convalescent COVID-19 samples was the United States, Italy and Spain. PBMCs, B-cell-depleted T cells, or T cells were the source of the cDNA or gDNA that made up the material.

V gave up 5 bases and J gave up 6 bases, with 22 bases separating them. This CDR3 has 16 residues. The germline CDR1 and CDR2 sequences are SGHAT and FQNNGV. Original data processing: Estimation of nucleated cell counts relied on the amplification of reference gene primers. Only in-frame clones appear in the TCRdb table, and some are missing; sequencing was by immunoSEQ multiplex PCR. That table is the source of V, J and clone size, and D and trimming were worked out from the DNA. The sample carries 97,000 or so clones, about four fifths recorded once. The chain joins TRBV11-2 to TRBJ1-1; the D gene is possibly TRBD1 (6 bases). The TCR sequence derives from a human donor in a cohort sampled during active COVID-19. Sequenced input: peripheral blood. The chain's CDR3 is CASSQRRETGIAEAFF. CDR3 DNA sequence: TGTGCCAGCAGCCAGAGGCGTGAGACAGGTATCGCTGAAGCTTTCTTT.